The 23 T cell receptor beta chains below all came from one sample that was sequenced in a study of blood T cell repertoires in COVID-19. Profiled with immunoSEQ multiplex PCR; TCRdb holds only in-frame clones, not every one. The sample yields about 140,000 clones, about 80% seen once. Input material: peripheral blood. These receptors all stem from a human donor in a cohort sampled during active COVID-19.

The CDR3 coding sequence is TGTGCCAGCAGCTTGACCGGGACTTTATCCTACGAGCAGTACTTC. It encodes CASSLTGTLSYEQYF. J is TRBJ2-7 and V is TRBV5-4, with D possibly TRBD2 on 6 matching bases. Trimming took 1 base from V and 1 from J, leaving 12 bases between them. Per the germline V gene, CDR1 is SGHNT and CDR2 is YYREEE (reference sequence). This CDR3 has 15 amino acids. The full variable domain, its missing parts supplied by reference TRBV5-4 and TRBJ2-7, is ETGVTQSPTHLIKTRGQQVTLRCSSQSGHNTVSWYQQALGQGPQFIFQYYREEENGRGNFPPRFSGLQFPNYSSELNVNALELDDSALYLCASSLTGTLSYEQYFGPGTRLTVT.

This clone has just one count. The chain links TRBV29-1 to TRBJ1-4, with 8 positions matching TRBD1. Germline V CDR1 and CDR2: SQVTM, ANQGSEA. This CDR3 spans 12 amino acids. V lost 7 bases, J lost 10 bases, and 8 bases stayed unmatched. The chain's CDR3 is CSGSDRVGKLFF. The CDR3 nucleotides read TGCAGCGGCTCGGACAGGGTTGGAAAACTGTTTTTT.

The V call is TRBV5-1, the J call TRBJ2-7; 9 bases fit TRBD1. In germline, CDR1 is SGHRS, CDR2 YFSETQ. The length of the CDR3 is 13 residues. V shed 6 bases and J 5 bases; nucleotides not matched to a gene: 6. For the CDR3, the DNA is TGCGCCAGCAACCCCGGGACAGGGAACGAGCAGTACTTC. Its translation: CASNPGTGNEQYF.

The rearrangement links TRBV19 to TRBJ1-1; D gene ambiguous. CDR3 length equals 16 residues. Germline CDR1 LNHDA, CDR2 SQIVND (reference sequence). Trimming left V 2 bases short and J 5 bases short, with 18 bases between. CDR3 sequence (DNA): TGTGCCAGTAGTATAATGGCCAGACTGACGACGACTGAAGCTTTCTTT. Translating gives CASSIMARLTTTEAFF.

The V and J genes are TRBV7-9 and TRBJ1-4, with 9 nucleotides matching TRBD1. Germline V gene data show CDR1 as SEHNR and CDR2 as FQNEAQ (reference sequence). CDR3 length: 15 amino acids. Trimming at V came to 3 bases and at J to 6 bases, leaving 5 bases not matched to a gene. The CDR3 sequence is CASSLVTGGDEKLFF. In DNA form, the CDR3 reads TGTGCCAGCAGCTTGGTGACAGGGGGAGATGAAAAACTGTTTTTT.

V is TRBV5-1 and J is TRBJ2-5; TRBD2 matches 9 bases. J was trimmed by 5 bases and V by 0 bases; bases with no gene match: 5. The CDR3 extends over 15 amino acids. The germline CDR1 and CDR2 sequences are SGHRS and YFSETQ. CDR3 amino acids: CASSLGPTSGETQYF. The DNA of the CDR3 is TGCGCCAGCAGCTTGGGGCCCACTAGCGGGGAGACCCAGTACTTC. Together with reference TRBV5-1 and TRBJ2-5, the CDR3 gives the full variable domain: KAGVTQTPRYLIKTRGQQVTLSCSPISGHRSVSWYQQTPGQGLQFLFEYFSETQRNKGNFPGRFSGRQFSNSRSEMNVSTLELGDSALYLCASSLGPTSGETQYFGPGTRLLVL.

This clone is a singleton in its sample. V and J are TRBV11-3 and TRBJ2-5; D possibly corresponds to TRBD2 (5 bases). Germline loops: CDR1 SGHNT, CDR2 YENEEA. V was clipped by 1 base and J by 4 bases, with 13 bases between them. The CDR3 spans 15 residues. The CDR3 nucleotides read TGTGCCAGCAGCTTAGGGCTAGTCGAGGGAGAGACCCAGTACTTC. Amino acid sequence: CASSLGLVEGETQYF.

The V call is TRBV5-1, the J call TRBJ1-6; 7 bases fit TRBD1. Germline V gives CDR1 SGHRS, CDR2 YFSETQ. Losses at the gene ends were 0 bases for V and 8 bases for J; bases not matched to a gene: 11. CDR3 size: 17 residues. The CDR3 spells CASSLGQGVSGDSPLHF. In nucleotides, the CDR3 is TGCGCCAGCAGCTTGGGGCAGGGGGTGAGTGGGGATTCACCCCTCCACTTT.

The chain has TRBV2 and TRBJ2-1; the match to TRBD2 covers 8 bases. The J segment lost 0 bases and the V segment lost 4 bases, leaving 5 bases of the junction unmatched. Germline lookup yields CDR1 SNHLY and CDR2 FYNNEI. This CDR3 has 16 residues. DNA of the CDR3: TGTGCCAGCAGTGGGGCAGGGACTAGCTCCTACAATGAGCAGTTCTTC. This encodes CASSGAGTSSYNEQFF.

The chain joins TRBV28 to TRBJ2-7; 10 bases agree with TRBD1. V trimming: 8 bases; J trimming: 10 bases; junction bases outside the gene matches: 8. The germline gives CDR1 MDHEN, CDR2 SYDVKM. The CDR3 spans 12 residues. The DNA for the CDR3 is TGTGCCAGCGGGTCGGACAGGGGGAAACAGTACTTC. It translates to CASGSDRGKQYF.

The V call is TRBV6-2 or TRBV6-3, the J call TRBJ2-3; D perhaps matches TRBD1 (6 bases). The ends were cut back, 6 bases at V and 4 bases at J, with 14 bases in the middle. The CDR3 has 14 amino acids. Germline V gene lookup returns CDR1 MNHEY and CDR2 SVGEGT. CDR3 coding DNA: TGTGCCAGCAGCCCACTACAGGGAGCAGATACGCAGTATTTT. Translating it yields CASSPLQGADTQYF.

The rearrangement links TRBV28 to TRBJ1-6, with D perhaps TRBD1 (5 bases). Trimming removed 2 bases at V and 7 bases at J, with 9 bases between. The CDR3 consists of 14 residues. Germline CDR1 MDHEN, CDR2 SYDVKM. CDR3 residues: CASSLRGGNSPLHF. The CDR3 nucleotides read TGTGCCAGCAGTTTACGGGGGGGGAATTCACCCCTCCACTTT.

Turning to this clone: Other DNA sequences in this sample translate to the same CDR3. V usage is TRBV5-1 and J usage is TRBJ1-2, with TRBD1 identical over 7 bases. Germline assignment: CDR1 SGHRS and CDR2 YFSETQ. This CDR3 spans 15 amino acids. V dropped 3 bases and J dropped 2; count of bases not matched to a gene: 7. CDR3 nucleotides: TGCGCCAGCAGCTCCACCACAGGGGCCAACTATGGCTACACCTTC. Encoded protein: CASSSTTGANYGYTF.

The V gene is TRBV20-1, the J gene TRBJ1-4; unclear D gene. This CDR3 contains 11 residues. Trimming took 6 bases from V and 8 from J, leaving 10 bases between them. Germline values: CDR1 DFQATT, CDR2 SNEGSKA (reference sequence). The CDR3 DNA reads TGCAGTGCCTCTCTCCAGGAAAAACTGTTTTTT. Translation gives CSASLQEKLFF.

The gene calls are TRBV19 and TRBJ1-2; TRBD1 matches at 12 bases. V lost 9 bases to trimming and J lost 4 bases; unmatched junction nucleotides: 15. This CDR3 comprises 17 residues. The germline V gene encodes CDR1 LNHDA and CDR2 SQIVND (reference sequence). For the CDR3, the DNA is TGTGCCAGCGCCCGAGGGGGGACAGGGGGCTCCTTCTATGGCTACACCTTC. Protein: CASARGGTGGSFYGYTF.

The rearrangement links TRBV5-4 to TRBJ2-7, with 9 bases fitting TRBD1. Germline V lookup: CDR1 SGHNT, CDR2 YYREEE (reference sequence). The trim removed 0 bases at V and 3 bases at J, leaving 1 base unmatched. The length of the CDR3 is 14 residues. In DNA, the CDR3 is TGTGCCAGCAGCTTGGCGGGACAGGGCTACGAGCAGTACTTC. This sequence encodes CASSLAGQGYEQYF. Combining the CDR3 with reference TRBV5-4 and TRBJ2-7 gives the whole variable domain ETGVTQSPTHLIKTRGQQVTLRCSSQSGHNTVSWYQQALGQGPQFIFQYYREEENGRGNFPPRFSGLQFPNYSSELNVNALELDDSALYLCASSLAGQGYEQYFGPGTRLTVT.

This clone showed up just a few times. The rearrangement joins TRBV18 to TRBJ1-1; unclear D gene. The CDR3 totals 16 residues. The germline CDR1 and CDR2 sequences are KGHSH and LQKENI. The V end was cut by 3 bases, the J end by 2 bases, with 16 bases between. The CDR3 loop is CASSPLPAGENTEAFF. DNA for the CDR3: TGTGCCAGCTCACCCCTCCCCGCGGGCGAAAACACTGAAGCTTTCTTT.

The gene calls are TRBV5-4 and TRBJ2-1; D unresolved. V shed 2 bases and J shed 3 bases, with 9 bases lying between them. From germline, CDR1 is SGHNT and CDR2 YYREEE (reference sequence). The CDR3 has 14 residues. The CDR3 protein is CASSFGGSYNEQFF. The CDR3 DNA reads TGTGCCAGCAGCTTTGGCGGAAGCTACAATGAGCAGTTCTTC.

The V call is TRBV25-1, the J call TRBJ1-5; 7 bases line up with TRBD1. Trimming removed 2 bases from V and 4 bases from J; junction bases left unmatched: 2. Germline CDR1 reads MGHDK; CDR2 reads SYGVNS. This CDR3 is built from 14 residues. DNA for the CDR3: TGTGCCAGCAGTGAAAAGGGGGCAAATCAGCCCCAGCATTTT. Residues: CASSEKGANQPQHF.

The chain links TRBV19 to TRBJ2-3, with 7 bases matching TRBD1. With V trimmed by 6 bases and J by 5 bases, 5 bases remained unmatched. The germline V gene has CDR1 LNHDA and CDR2 SQIVND (reference sequence). CDR3 length: 13 amino acids. In DNA form, the CDR3 reads TGTGCCAGTAGCCGGGACAGTGAAGATACGCAGTATTTT. As protein: CASSRDSEDTQYF.

DNA for the CDR3: TGTGCCAGCACCTGGACAGCGAACACTGAAGCTTTCTTT. Its protein is CASTWTANTEAFF. This rearrangement joins TRBV12-3 or TRBV12-4 to TRBJ1-1; TRBD1 might be the D (6 bases). V was cut by 7 bases and J by 1 base, with 10 bases left in between. CDR3 length: 13 amino acids.

This clone appeared a few times. The chain links TRBV6-5 to TRBJ2-1; the match to TRBD2 covers 7 bases. The CDR3 length is 15 residues. CDR1 MNHEY and CDR2 SVGAGI come from the germline V gene. Losses at the gene ends were 2 bases for V and 1 base for J; bases not matched to a gene: 2. The CDR3 loop is CASSYAGVSYNEQFF. The CDR3 coding sequence is TGTGCCAGCAGTTACGCGGGGGTGTCCTACAATGAGCAGTTCTTC.

J is TRBJ2-1 and V is TRBV6-4, with TRBD2 matching 10 bases. Germline lookup yields CDR1 MRHNA and CDR2 SNTAGT. This CDR3 comprises 16 residues. The J segment lost 6 bases and the V segment lost 5 bases, leaving 10 bases of the junction unmatched. Here the CDR3 DNA reads TGTGCCAGCAGTTCGCTCAGCGGGGGGGGCTCCAATGAGCAGTTCTTC. As protein: CASSSLSGGGSNEQFF.